This record covers a single T cell receptor (beta chain). This CDR3 has 14 residues. Germline lookup yields CDR1 MNHNY and CDR2 SVGAGI (reference sequence). V shed 6 bases and J 3 bases; nucleotides not matched to a gene: 5. The data derive from a study of blood T cell repertoires in COVID-19. Study-level background: Acute-phase and convalescent COVID-19 samples originated in the United States, Italy and Spain. PBMCs, B-cell-depleted T cells, or T cells were the source of the cDNA or gDNA that made up the material.

Source study methods: Quantification of nucleated cells was approximated via reference gene primer amplification. TCRdb's table, derived via immunoSEQ multiplex PCR, lists solely in-frame clones and lacks some. V, J and clone size reflect that table, while D and trimming were determined from the DNA. The sample lists nearly 70,000 clones, around 88% occurring once. The source material was peripheral blood. This receptor was obtained from a woman in her 70s with acute or convalescent COVID-19. The chain couples TRBV6-6 to TRBJ1-5; 7 bases line up with TRBD1. This chain's CDR3 is CASRYQGVNQPQHF. CDR3 in DNA: TGTGCCAGCAGATATCAGGGGGTCAATCAGCCCCAGCATTTT.